What follows are 17 T cell receptor beta chains derived from one specimen sequenced in a study of blood T cell repertoires in COVID-19. Clones were read by immunoSEQ multiplex PCR, and TCRdb kept only the in-frame ones, dropping some. The data contain fewer than 110,000 clones, 70% to 90% of them singletons. Sequencing was done on a sample of peripheral blood. The receptors come from a man aged 45-60 years in a cohort sampled during active COVID-19.

The table lists this clone with a count of one. This chain links TRBV5-5 with TRBJ2-1; D remains unclear. CDR1 SGHKS and CDR2 YYEKEE come from the germline V gene (reference sequence). Trimming shortened V by 4 bases and J by 7 bases, and 9 bases separated the two germline ends. The CDR3 runs to 12 residues. CDR3: CASSPPGNEQFF. The CDR3, as DNA: TGTGCCAGCAGCCCACCCGGGAATGAGCAGTTCTTC. Using reference TRBV5-5 and TRBJ2-1 for the parts outside the CDR3, the full variable domain is DAGVTQSPTHLIKTRGQQVTLRCSPISGHKSVSWYQQVLGQGPQFIFQYYEKEERGRGNFPDRFSARQFPNYSSELNVNALLLGDSALYLCASSPPGNEQFFGPGTRLTVL.

This clone has a single count. The V call is TRBV18, the J call TRBJ1-5; 7 bases align to TRBD1. The CDR3 consists of 14 residues. V lost 5 bases to trimming and J lost 3 bases; unmatched junction nucleotides: 4. CDR1 and CDR2 (germline): KGHSH, LQKENI. CDR3 bases: TGTGCCAGCTCATCGGACAGGTACAATCAGCCCCAGCATTTT. Translated, it gives CASSSDRYNQPQHF.

This clone has just a few counts. This chain connects TRBV7-9 to TRBJ1-6; no clear D gene. The germline gives CDR1 SEHNR, CDR2 FQNEAQ (reference sequence). This CDR3 contains 15 residues. The germline V and J ends were trimmed by 3 bases and 2 bases, with 8 bases remaining between them. DNA of the CDR3: TGTGCCAGCAGCTTGTGGAGCACCTATAATTCACCCCTCCACTTT. Translation: CASSLWSTYNSPLHF.

The rearrangement joins TRBV5-1 to TRBJ2-3; 7 bases agree with TRBD2. This CDR3 is built from 15 residues. The V gene's germline CDR1 is SGHRS and CDR2 YFSETQ. Trimming took 4 bases from V and 4 from J; bases not matched to a gene: 9. The CDR3 coding sequence is TGCGCCAGCAGCGGGTCCTCGGGGAGGGCAGATACGCAGTATTTT. Amino acid sequence: CASSGSSGRADTQYF. Filled out from reference TRBV5-1 and TRBJ2-3, the complete variable domain reads KAGVTQTPRYLIKTRGQQVTLSCSPISGHRSVSWYQQTPGQGLQFLFEYFSETQRNKGNFPGRFSGRQFSNSRSEMNVSTLELGDSALYLCASSGSSGRADTQYFGPGTRLTVL.

V gene TRBV5-5 combines with J gene TRBJ1-4, with a possible D match to TRBD1 (6 bases). V lost 0 bases to trimming and J lost 4 bases, with 13 bases between them. The germline V gene encodes CDR1 SGHKS and CDR2 YYEKEE (reference sequence). The CDR3 length is 16 residues. The CDR3, as DNA: TGTGCCAGCAGCTTGGGAATAGGACAGCTTAATGAAAAACTGTTTTTT. Amino acid sequence: CASSLGIGQLNEKLFF. Based on the CDR3 plus reference TRBV5-5 and TRBJ1-4, the full variable domain is DAGVTQSPTHLIKTRGQQVTLRCSPISGHKSVSWYQQVLGQGPQFIFQYYEKEERGRGNFPDRFSARQFPNYSSELNVNALLLGDSALYLCASSLGIGQLNEKLFFGSGTQLSVL.

V gene TRBV7-9 combines with J gene TRBJ1-5, with unresolved D. Trimming stripped 2 bases from V and 2 bases from J, with 4 bases between. The germline V gene encodes CDR1 SEHNR and CDR2 FQNEAQ (reference sequence). This CDR3 is 13 amino acids long. CDR3 region: CASSLSGNQPQHF. The CDR3 nucleotides are TGTGCCAGCAGCTTATCAGGCAATCAGCCCCAGCATTTT.

The chain employs TRBV25-1 and TRBJ1-6; D not certain. Germline-derived CDR1 and CDR2 are MGHDK and SYGVNS. There are 13 residues in the CDR3. Deletions cut 8 bases from V and 7 bases from J, with 12 bases between. The CDR3 DNA reads as TGTGCCAGCCACCGGGTTCTGAATTCACCCCTCCACTTT. Protein product: CASHRVLNSPLHF.

The V call is TRBV5-1, the J call TRBJ1-2, with TRBD1 matching over 9 bases. J gave up 5 bases and V 4 bases, and 6 bases lay outside the gene matches. CDR1 is SGHRS, CDR2 YFSETQ, per germline. This CDR3 is 14 amino acids long. The CDR3 coding sequence is TGCGCCAGCAGCGCCTCAGGGACAGGGTATGGCTACACCTTC. The encoded protein is CASSASGTGYGYTF.

This clone was seen a single time. The chain carries TRBV7-9 and TRBJ1-2; the D is unclear. Germline assignment: CDR1 SEHNR and CDR2 FQNEAQ (reference sequence). The ends were cut back, 6 bases at V and 2 bases at J, with 7 bases in the middle. The CDR3 totals 12 residues. DNA for the CDR3: TGTGCCAGCAGAGACATCAACTATGGCTACACCTTC. Translated: CASRDINYGYTF.

CDR3 loop: CASSQDPLAGALSTDTQYF. DNA of the CDR3: TGTGCCAGCAGCCAAGATCCTCTAGCGGGGGCACTGAGCACAGATACGCAGTATTTT. V usage is TRBV4-2 and J usage is TRBJ2-3, with 10 bases lining up with TRBD2. J lost 0 bases, V lost 0 bases, and 9 bases had no gene match. This CDR3 region has 19 residues. Germline CDR1 LGHNA, CDR2 YNFKEQ.

CDR3 bases: TGTGCCAGCAGCAAAGTCCCACAGAGAATAAATCAGCCCCAGCATTTT. It encodes CASSKVPQRINQPQHF. The chain links TRBV21-1 to TRBJ1-5; the D call TRBD1 from the table was never checked on the DNA. TRBV21-1 is termed a pseudogene. This CDR3 contains 16 residues.

In DNA form, the CDR3 reads TGCGCCAGCAATCCGGGACACTTCACAGATACGCAGTATTTT. Protein: CASNPGHFTDTQYF. V gene TRBV4-1 combines with J gene TRBJ2-3, with D perhaps matching TRBD1 (6 bases). This CDR3 region has 14 residues. The V gene lost 7 bases and the J gene lost 2 bases, with 13 bases spanning the gap. Germline assignment: CDR1 MGHRA and CDR2 YSYEKL.

This clone was found a few times. The V call is TRBV5-1, the J call TRBJ2-3; D is uncertain. The ends were cut back, 4 bases at V and 2 bases at J, with 11 bases in the middle. The CDR3 sequence is 14 residues long. Germline assignment: CDR1 SGHRS and CDR2 YFSETQ. The CDR3 nucleotides are TGCGCCAGCAGCGTGGGCGGCAACACAGATACGCAGTATTTT. Its translation: CASSVGGNTDTQYF.

The chain combines TRBV20-1 with TRBJ1-1; 7 bases are a match to TRBD1. This CDR3 has 11 amino acids. The germline V gene encodes CDR1 DFQATT and CDR2 SNEGSKA (reference sequence). The V and J ends lost 5 bases and 11 bases, in that order; junction bases with no gene match: 8. CDR3 DNA: TGCAGTGCTCAACCGACAGGGCGGGCTTTCTTT. Its protein is CSAQPTGRAFF.

The chain is built from TRBV19 and TRBJ1-2, with a tentative D call TRBD1 (6 bases). Between the trimmed V and J ends, which lost 3 bases and 4 bases, there was a span of 12 bases. The CDR3 loop spans 14 amino acids. Per the germline V gene, CDR1 is LNHDA and CDR2 is SQIVND (reference sequence). The DNA for the CDR3 is TGTGCCAGTAGTATCTCGGACAGTTCCTATGGCTACACCTTC. Translation: CASSISDSSYGYTF.

This chain joins TRBV11-1 and TRBJ2-7; the match to TRBD1 covers 9 bases. Trimming at V came to 5 bases and at J to 4 bases, leaving 6 bases not matched to a gene. CDR3 length: 14 amino acids. Per germline, CDR1 SGHAT and CDR2 FQDESV (reference sequence). CDR3 nucleotide sequence: TGTGCCAGCAGCCCCTGGACAGGGGAATACGAGCAGTACGTC. This encodes CASSPWTGEYEQYV.

The chain employs TRBV6-1 and TRBJ1-5; TRBD1 is a possible D gene (6 bases). This CDR3 has 15 residues. CDR1 and CDR2 from the germline V gene are MNHNS and SASEGT. V was pared by 3 bases and J by 7 bases, with 16 bases between. Here the CDR3 reads CASSDGAGVGQPQHF. CDR3 bases: TGTGCCAGCAGTGACGGGGCAGGGGTAGGCCAGCCCCAGCATTTT.